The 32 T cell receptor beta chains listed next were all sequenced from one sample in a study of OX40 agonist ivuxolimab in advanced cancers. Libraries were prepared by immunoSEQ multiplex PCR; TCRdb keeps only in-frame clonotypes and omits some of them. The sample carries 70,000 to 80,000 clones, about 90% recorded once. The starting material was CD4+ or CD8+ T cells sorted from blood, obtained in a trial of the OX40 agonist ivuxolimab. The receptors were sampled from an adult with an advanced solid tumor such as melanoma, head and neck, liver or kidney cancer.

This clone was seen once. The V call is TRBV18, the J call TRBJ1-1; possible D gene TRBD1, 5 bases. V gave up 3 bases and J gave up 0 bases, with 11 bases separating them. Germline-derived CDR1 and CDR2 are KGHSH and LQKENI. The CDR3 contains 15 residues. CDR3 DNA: TGTGCCAGCTCACCGTCAAGACAGATGAACACTGAAGCTTTCTTT. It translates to CASSPSRQMNTEAFF. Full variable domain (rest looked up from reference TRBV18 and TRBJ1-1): NAGVMQNPRHLVRRRGQEARLRCSPMKGHSHVYWYRQLPEEGLKFMVYLQKENIIDESGMPKERFSAEFPKEGPSILRIQQVVRGDSAAYFCASSPSRQMNTEAFFGQGTRLTVV.

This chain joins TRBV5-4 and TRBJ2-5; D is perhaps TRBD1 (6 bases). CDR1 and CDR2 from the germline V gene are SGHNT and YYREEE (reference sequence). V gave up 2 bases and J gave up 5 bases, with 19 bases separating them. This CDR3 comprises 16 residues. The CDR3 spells CASSLSQGRSPETQYF. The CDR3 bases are TGTGCCAGCAGCTTATCCCAGGGGCGATCTCCGGAGACCCAGTACTTC.

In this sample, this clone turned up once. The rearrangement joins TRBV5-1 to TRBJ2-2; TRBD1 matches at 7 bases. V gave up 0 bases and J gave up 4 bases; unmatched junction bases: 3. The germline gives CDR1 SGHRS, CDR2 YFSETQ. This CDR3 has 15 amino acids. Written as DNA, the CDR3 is TGCGCCAGCAGCTTGGAGGGGGCCGGCACCGGGGAGCTGTTTTTT. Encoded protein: CASSLEGAGTGELFF.

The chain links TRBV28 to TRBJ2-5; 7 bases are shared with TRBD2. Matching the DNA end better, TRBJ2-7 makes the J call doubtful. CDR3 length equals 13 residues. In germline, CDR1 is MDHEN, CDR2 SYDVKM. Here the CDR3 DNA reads TGTGCCATCAAAGCGGGGAGCTCCTACGAGCAGTACTTC. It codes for CAIKAGSSYEQYF.

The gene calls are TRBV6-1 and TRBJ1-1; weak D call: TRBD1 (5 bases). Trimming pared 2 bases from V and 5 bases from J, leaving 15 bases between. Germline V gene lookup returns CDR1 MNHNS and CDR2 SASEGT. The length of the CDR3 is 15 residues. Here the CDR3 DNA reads TGTGCCAGCAGTGAACTAGGGGAGGTGGGAACTGAAGCTTTCTTT. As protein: CASSELGEVGTEAFF.

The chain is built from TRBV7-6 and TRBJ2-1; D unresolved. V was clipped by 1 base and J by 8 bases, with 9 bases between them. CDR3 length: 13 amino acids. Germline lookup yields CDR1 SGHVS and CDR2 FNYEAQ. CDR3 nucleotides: TGTGCCAGCAGCTTAGATGGAGCGCATGAGCAGTTCTTC. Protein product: CASSLDGAHEQFF.

CDR3 DNA sequence: TGTGCCAGCAGCCTATCGGGACTAGGTAACGGGGAGCTGTTTTTT. Translation gives CASSLSGLGNGELFF. The rearrangement uses TRBV7-6 and TRBJ2-2; 8 bases match TRBD2. V shed 5 bases and J 7 bases; nucleotides not matched to a gene: 9. This CDR3 region has 15 residues. Germline values: CDR1 SGHVS, CDR2 FNYEAQ.

CDR3 sequence (DNA): TGTGCCAGCAGCTTAGGGACTCGGCAAGAGACCCAGTACTTC. Translated, it gives CASSLGTRQETQYF. The V and J genes are TRBV11-2 and TRBJ2-5, with a weak D call TRBD2 (5 bases). V was cut by 1 base and J by 2 bases, with 8 bases left in between. Looked up from germline, CDR1 is SGHAT and CDR2 is FQNNGV. The CDR3 has 14 amino acids.

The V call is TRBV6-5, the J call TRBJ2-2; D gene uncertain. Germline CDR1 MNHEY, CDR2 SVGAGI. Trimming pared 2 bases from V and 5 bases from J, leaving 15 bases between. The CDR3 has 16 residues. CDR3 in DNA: TGTGCCAGCAGTTACCGATTTTGGCCCCGGACCGGGGAGCTGTTTTTT. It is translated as CASSYRFWPRTGELFF.

The CDR3 loop reads CASSIGQGGNQPQHF. The CDR3 DNA follows: TGTGCCAGTAGTATAGGGCAGGGCGGCAATCAGCCCCAGCATTTT. The V gene is TRBV19, the J gene TRBJ1-5, with a weak D call TRBD1 (5 bases). CDR3 length: 15 amino acids. Trimming stripped 1 base from V and 2 bases from J, with 9 bases between. Looked up from germline, CDR1 is LNHDA and CDR2 is SQIVND (reference sequence). Full variable domain (rest looked up from reference TRBV19 and TRBJ1-5): DGGITQSPKYLFRKEGQNVTLSCEQNLNHDAMYWYRQDPGQGLRLIYYSQIVNDFQKGDIAEGYSVSREKKESFPLTVTSAQKNPTAFYLCASSIGQGGNQPQHFGDGTRLSIL.

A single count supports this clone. CDR3 residues: CATSRDLDSLEQYF. The DNA of the CDR3 is TGTGCCACCAGCAGAGATCTAGACAGCCTGGAGCAGTACTTC. The gene calls are TRBV15 and TRBJ2-7; D might be TRBD1 (5 bases). V was trimmed by 0 bases and J by 7 bases, leaving 13 bases between them. The CDR3 is 14 residues long. In germline, CDR1 is LNHNV, CDR2 YYDKDF (reference sequence).

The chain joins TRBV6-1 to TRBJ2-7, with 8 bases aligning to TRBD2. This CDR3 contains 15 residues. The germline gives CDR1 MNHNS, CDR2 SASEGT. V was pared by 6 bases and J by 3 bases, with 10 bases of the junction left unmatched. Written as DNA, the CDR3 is TGTGCCAGCAGCCACGAACGGGGGGGCAACTACGAGCAGTACTTC. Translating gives CASSHERGGNYEQYF.

The CDR3 region is CASSKGGRITDTQYF. For the CDR3, the DNA is TGTGCCAGCAGTAAAGGGGGCAGGATCACAGATACGCAGTATTTT. The V and J genes are TRBV6-6 and TRBJ2-3; 7 positions match TRBD1. The germline V gene encodes CDR1 MNHNY and CDR2 SVGAGI (reference sequence). The CDR3 runs to 15 residues. V shed 5 bases and J 2 bases; nucleotides not matched to a gene: 7.

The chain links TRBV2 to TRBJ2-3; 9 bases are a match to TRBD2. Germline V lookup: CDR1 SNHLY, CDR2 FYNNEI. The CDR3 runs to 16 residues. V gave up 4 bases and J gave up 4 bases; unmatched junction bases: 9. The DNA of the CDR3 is TGTGCCAGCAGTGTTGGTCGGCTAGCGGGGCCAGATACGCAGTATTTT. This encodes CASSVGRLAGPDTQYF.

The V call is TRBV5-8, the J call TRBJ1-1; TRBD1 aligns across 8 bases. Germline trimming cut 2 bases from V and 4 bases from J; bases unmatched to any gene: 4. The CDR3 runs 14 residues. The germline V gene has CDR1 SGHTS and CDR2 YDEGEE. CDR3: CASSLRQGATEAFF. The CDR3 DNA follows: TGTGCCAGCAGCTTAAGGCAGGGGGCCACTGAAGCTTTCTTT. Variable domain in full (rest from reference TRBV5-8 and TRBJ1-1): EAGVTQSPTHLIKTRGQQATLRCSPISGHTSVYWYQQALGLGLQFLLWYDEGEERNRGNFPPRFSGRQFPNYSSELNVNALELEDSALYLCASSLRQGATEAFFGQGTRLTVV.

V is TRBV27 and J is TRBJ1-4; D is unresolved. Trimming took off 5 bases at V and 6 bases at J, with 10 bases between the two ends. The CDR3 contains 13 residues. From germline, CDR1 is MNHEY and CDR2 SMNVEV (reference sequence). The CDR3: CASSPWTDEKLFF. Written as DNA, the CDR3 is TGTGCCAGCAGTCCTTGGACGGATGAAAAACTGTTTTTT.

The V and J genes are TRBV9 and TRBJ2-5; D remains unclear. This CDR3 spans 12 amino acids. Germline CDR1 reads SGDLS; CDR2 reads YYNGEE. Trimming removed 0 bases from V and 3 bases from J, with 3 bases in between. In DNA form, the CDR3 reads TGTGCCAGCAGCGTAGATGAAGAGACCCAGTACTTC. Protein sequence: CASSVDEETQYF.

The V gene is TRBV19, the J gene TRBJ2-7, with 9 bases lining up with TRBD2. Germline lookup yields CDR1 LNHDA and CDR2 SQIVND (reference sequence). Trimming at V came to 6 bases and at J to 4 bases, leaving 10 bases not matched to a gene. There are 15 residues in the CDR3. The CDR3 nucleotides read TGTGCCAGTAGAGAGGACGGTAGCGGGAGATACGAGCAGTACTTC. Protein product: CASREDGSGRYEQYF.

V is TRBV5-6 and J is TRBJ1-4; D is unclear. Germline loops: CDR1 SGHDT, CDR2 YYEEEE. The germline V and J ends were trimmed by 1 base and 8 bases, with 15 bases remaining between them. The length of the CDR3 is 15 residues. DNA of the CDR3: TGTGCCAGCAGCTTGTCGTTGAGGAGCGGAGAAAAACTGTTTTTT. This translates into CASSLSLRSGEKLFF.

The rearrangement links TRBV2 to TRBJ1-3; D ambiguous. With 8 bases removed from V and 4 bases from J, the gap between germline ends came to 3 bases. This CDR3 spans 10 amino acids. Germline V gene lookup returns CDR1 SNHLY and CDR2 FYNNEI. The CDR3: CASSGNTIYF. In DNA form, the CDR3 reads TGTGCCAGCTCAGGAAACACCATATATTTT. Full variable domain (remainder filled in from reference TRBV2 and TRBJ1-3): EPEVTQTPSHQVTQMGQEVILRCVPISNHLYFYWYRQILGQKVEFLVSFYNNEISEKSEIFDDQFSVERPDGSNFTLKIRSTKLEDSAMYFCASSGNTIYFGEGSWLTVV.

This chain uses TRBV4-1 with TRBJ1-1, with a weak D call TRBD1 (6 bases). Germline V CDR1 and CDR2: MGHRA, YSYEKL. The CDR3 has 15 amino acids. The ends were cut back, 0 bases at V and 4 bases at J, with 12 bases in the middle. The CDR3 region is CASSQDLQGRTEAFF. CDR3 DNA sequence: TGCGCCAGCAGCCAAGATCTACAGGGCCGCACTGAAGCTTTCTTT.

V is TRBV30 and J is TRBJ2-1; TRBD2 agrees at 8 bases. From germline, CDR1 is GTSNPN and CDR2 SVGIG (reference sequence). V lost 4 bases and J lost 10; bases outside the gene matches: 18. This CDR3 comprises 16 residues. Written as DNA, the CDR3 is TGTGCCTGGACCGAGGGGAGCGGGGGCTTCCGACAGGAGCAGTTCTTC. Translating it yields CAWTEGSGGFRQEQFF. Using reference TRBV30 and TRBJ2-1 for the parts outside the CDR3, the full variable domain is SQTIHQWPATLVQPVGSPLSLECTVEGTSNPNLYWYRQAAGRGLQLLFYSVGIGQISSEVPQNLSASRPQDRQFILSSKKLLLSDSGFYLCAWTEGSGGFRQEQFFGPGTRLTVL.

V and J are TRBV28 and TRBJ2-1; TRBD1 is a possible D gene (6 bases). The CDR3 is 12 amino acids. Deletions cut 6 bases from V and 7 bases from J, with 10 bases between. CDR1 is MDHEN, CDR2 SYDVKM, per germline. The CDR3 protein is CASSLTGNEQFF. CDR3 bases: TGTGCCAGCAGCCTTACAGGGAATGAGCAGTTCTTC.

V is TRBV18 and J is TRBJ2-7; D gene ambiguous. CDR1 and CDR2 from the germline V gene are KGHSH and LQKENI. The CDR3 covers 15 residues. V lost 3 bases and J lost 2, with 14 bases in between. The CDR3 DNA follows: TGTGCCAGCTCACCTCTCGCGGCGCGACCCTACGAGCAGTACTTC. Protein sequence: CASSPLAARPYEQYF.

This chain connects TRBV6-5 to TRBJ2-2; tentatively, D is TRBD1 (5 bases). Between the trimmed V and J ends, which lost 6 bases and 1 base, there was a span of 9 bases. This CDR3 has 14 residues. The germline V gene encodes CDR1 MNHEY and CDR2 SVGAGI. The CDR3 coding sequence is TGTGCCAGCAGCCCTACAGGGAACACCGGGGAGCTGTTTTTT. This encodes CASSPTGNTGELFF.

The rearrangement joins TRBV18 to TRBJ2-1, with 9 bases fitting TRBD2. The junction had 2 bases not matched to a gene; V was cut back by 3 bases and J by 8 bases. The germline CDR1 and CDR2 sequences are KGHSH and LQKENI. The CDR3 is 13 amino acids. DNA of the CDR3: TGTGCCAGCTCACCCCGACTAGCGGATGAGCAGTTCTTC. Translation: CASSPRLADEQFF.

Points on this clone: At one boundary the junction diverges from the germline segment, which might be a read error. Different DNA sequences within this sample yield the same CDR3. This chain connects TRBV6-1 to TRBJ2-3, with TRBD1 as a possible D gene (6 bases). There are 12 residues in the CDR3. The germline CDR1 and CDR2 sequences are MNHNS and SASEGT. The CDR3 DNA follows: TGCGCCAGCAGTGAAAGGGGGGATACGCAGTATTTT. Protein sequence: CASSERGDTQYF.

DNA for the CDR3: TGTGCCAGCAGCTCGGGACTGCTGAACACTGAAGCTTTCTTT. Translation: CASSSGLLNTEAFF. V and J are TRBV5-8 and TRBJ1-1, with a possible D match to TRBD1 (5 bases). V lost 3 bases and J lost 0, with 9 bases in between. The CDR3 runs to 14 residues. Per germline, CDR1 SGHTS and CDR2 YDEGEE.

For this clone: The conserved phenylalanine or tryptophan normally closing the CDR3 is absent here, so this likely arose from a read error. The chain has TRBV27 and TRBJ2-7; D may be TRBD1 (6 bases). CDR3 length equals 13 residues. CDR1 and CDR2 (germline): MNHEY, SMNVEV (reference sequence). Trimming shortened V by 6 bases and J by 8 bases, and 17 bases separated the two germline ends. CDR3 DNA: TGTGCCAGCAGCTGGGACATTCCACCAAAGCAGTACCTC. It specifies CASSWDIPPKQYL.

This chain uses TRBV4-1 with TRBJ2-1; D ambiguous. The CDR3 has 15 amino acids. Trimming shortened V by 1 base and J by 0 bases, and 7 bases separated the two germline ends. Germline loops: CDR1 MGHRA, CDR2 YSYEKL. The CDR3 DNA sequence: TGCGCCAGCAGCCAAGGGCGGAACTCCTACAATGAGCAGTTCTTC. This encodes CASSQGRNSYNEQFF.

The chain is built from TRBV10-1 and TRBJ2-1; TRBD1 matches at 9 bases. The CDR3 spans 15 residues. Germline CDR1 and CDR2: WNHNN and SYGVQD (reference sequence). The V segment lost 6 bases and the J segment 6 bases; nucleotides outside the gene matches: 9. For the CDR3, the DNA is TGCGCCAGCAGCCCCCGGGACAGGGTTTCCAATGAGCAGTTCTTC. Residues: CASSPRDRVSNEQFF.

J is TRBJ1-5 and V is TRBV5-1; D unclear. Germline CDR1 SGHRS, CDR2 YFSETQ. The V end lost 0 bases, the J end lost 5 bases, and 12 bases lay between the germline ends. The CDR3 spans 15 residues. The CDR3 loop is CASSLGPPVDQPQHF. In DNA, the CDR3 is TGCGCCAGCAGCTTGGGCCCCCCGGTAGATCAGCCCCAGCATTTT.